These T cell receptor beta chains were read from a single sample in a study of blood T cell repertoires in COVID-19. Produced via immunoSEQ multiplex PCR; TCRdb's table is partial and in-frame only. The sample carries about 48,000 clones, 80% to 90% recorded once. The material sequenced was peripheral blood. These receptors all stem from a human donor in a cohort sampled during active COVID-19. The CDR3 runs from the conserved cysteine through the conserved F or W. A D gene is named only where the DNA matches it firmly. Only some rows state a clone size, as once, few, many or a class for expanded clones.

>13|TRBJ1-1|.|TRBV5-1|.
CASSLLTSTEAFF
TGCGCCAGCAGCTTATTAACCAGCACTGAAGCTTTCTTT
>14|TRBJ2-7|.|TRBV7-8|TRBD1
CASSSQTGVREQYF
TGTGCCAGCAGCTCCCAAACAGGGGTAAGGGAGCAGTACTTC
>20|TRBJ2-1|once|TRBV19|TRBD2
CASSIVGLTSGTSIYNEQFF
TGTGCCAGTAGTATAGTGGGACTAACCTCCGGGACTAGTATCTACAATGAGCAGTTCTTC
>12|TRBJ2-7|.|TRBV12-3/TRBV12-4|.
CASSLTGYEQYF
TGTGCCAGCAGTTTAACGGGCTACGAGCAGTACTTC
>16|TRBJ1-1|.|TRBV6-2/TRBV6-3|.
CASSYSSLQGFTEAFF
TGTGCCAGCAGTTACTCCTCCTTACAGGGCTTCACTGAAGCTTTCTTT
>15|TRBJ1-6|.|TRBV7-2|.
CASSLVRDGYSPLHF
TGTGCCAGCAGCTTAGTCAGGGATGGATATTCACCCCTCCACTTT
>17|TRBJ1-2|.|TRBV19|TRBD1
CASSSRTGLQSNYGYTF
TGTGCCAGTAGTTCCCGGACAGGGCTCCAGTCTAACTATGGCTACACCTTC
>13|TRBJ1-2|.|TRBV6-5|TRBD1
CASSYGTGQGYTF
TGTGCCAGCAGTTACGGGACAGGGCAAGGCTACACCTTC
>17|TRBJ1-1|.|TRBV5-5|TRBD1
CASSATGAAPLNTEAFF
TGTGCCAGCAGCGCGACAGGGGCCGCCCCTTTGAACACTGAAGCTTTCTTT
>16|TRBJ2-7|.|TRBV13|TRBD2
CASSLLLAGVGYEQYF
TGTGCCAGCAGCCTACTTCTAGCGGGAGTTGGTTACGAGCAGTACTTC
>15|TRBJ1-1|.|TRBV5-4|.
CASTSGGERDTEAFF
TGTGCCAGCACGTCGGGGGGGGAGAGGGACACTGAAGCTTTCTTT
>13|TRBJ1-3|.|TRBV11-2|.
CASTVSPGNTIYF
TGTGCCAGCACCGTTTCCCCGGGAAACACCATATATTTT
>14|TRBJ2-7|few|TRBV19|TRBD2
CASSAGLAGYEQYF
TGTGCCAGTAGTGCCGGACTAGCGGGTTACGAGCAGTACTTC
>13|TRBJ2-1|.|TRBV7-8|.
CASSLERHNEQFF
TGTGCCAGCAGCTTAGAGCGGCACAATGAGCAGTTCTTC
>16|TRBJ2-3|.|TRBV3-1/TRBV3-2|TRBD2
CASSLLGSGGSDTQYF
TGTGCCAGCAGCCTCCTCGGTAGCGGGGGGTCAGATACGCAGTATTTT
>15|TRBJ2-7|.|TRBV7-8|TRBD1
CASRHVLDRVYEQYF
TGTGCCAGCAGACATGTCCTGGACAGGGTCTACGAGCAGTACTTC
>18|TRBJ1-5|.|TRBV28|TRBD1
CASSSTGQGWSRNQPQHF
TGTGCCAGCAGTTCAACTGGACAGGGATGGTCGCGGAATCAGCCCCAGCATTTT